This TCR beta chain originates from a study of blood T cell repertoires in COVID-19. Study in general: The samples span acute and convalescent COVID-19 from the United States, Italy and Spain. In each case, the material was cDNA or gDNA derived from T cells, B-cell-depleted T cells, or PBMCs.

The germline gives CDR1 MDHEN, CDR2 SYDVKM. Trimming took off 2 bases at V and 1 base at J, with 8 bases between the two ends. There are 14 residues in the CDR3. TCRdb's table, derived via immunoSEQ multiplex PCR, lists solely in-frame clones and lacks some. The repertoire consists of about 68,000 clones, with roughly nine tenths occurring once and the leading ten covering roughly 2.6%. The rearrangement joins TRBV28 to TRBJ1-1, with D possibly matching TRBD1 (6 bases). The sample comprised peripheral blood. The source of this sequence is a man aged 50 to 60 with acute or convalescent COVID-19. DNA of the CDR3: TGTGCCAGCAGTTTAATACAGGGGAACACTGAAGCTTTCTTT. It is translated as CASSLIQGNTEAFF.